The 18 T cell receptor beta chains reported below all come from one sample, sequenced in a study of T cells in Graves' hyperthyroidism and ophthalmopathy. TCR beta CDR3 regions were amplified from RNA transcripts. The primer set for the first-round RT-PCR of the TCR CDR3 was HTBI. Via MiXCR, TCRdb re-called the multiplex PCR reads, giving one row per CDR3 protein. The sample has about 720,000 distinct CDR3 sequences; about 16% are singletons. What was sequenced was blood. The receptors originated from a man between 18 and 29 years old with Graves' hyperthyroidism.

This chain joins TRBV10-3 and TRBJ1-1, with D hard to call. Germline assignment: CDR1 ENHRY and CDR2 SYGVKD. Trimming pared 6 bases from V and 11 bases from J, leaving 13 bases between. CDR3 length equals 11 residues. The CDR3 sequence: CAISEGSRAFF. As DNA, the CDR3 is TGTGCCATCAGCGAGGGATCGAGGGCTTTCTTT.

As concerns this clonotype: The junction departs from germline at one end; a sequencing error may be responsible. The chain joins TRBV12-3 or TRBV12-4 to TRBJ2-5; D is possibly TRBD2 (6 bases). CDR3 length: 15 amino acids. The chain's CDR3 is CGSSFYGSRQETQYF. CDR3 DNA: TGTGGCAGCAGTTTTTACGGGAGTCGACAAGAGACCCAGTACTTC.

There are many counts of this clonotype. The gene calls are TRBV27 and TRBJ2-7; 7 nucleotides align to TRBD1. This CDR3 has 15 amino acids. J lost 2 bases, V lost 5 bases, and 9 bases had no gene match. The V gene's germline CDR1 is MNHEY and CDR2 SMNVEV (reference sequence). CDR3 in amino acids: CASSPWTGLAYEQYF. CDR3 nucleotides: TGTGCCAGCAGTCCTTGGACAGGACTGGCCTACGAGCAGTACTTC.

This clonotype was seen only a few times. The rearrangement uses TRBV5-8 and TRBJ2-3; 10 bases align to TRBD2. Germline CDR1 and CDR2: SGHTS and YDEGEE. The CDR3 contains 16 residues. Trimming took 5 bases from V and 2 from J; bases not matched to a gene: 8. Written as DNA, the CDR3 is TGTGCCAGCAGTTTGCCGGGACTAGCGACCACAGATACGCAGTATTTT. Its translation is CASSLPGLATTDTQYF.

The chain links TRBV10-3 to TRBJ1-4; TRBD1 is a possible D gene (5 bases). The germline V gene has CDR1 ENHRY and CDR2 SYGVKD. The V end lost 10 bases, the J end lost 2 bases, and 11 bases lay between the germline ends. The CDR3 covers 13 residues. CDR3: CATRGYTNEKLFF. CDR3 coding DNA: TGTGCCACAAGGGGCTATACTAATGAAAAACTGTTTTTT.

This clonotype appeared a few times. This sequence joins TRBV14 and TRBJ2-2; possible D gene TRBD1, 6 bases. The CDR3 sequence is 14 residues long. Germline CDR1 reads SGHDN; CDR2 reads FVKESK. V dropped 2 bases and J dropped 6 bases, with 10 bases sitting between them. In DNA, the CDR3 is TGTGCCAGCAGCCAATGGCAGGGGCCCGGGGAGCTGTTTTTT. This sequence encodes CASSQWQGPGELFF.

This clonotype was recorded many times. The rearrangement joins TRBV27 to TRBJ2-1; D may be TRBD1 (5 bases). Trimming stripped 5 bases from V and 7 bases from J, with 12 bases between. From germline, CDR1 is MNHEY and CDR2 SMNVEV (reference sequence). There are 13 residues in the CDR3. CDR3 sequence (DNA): TGTGCCAGCAGTACGGCAGGGTGGAATGAGCAGTTCTTC. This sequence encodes CASSTAGWNEQFF.

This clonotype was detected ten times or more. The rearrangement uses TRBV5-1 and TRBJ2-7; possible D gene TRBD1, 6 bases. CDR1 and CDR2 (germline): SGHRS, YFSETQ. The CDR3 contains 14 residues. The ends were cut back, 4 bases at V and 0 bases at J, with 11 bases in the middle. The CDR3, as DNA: TGCGCCAGCAGCCCAGGACAGATCTCCTACGAGCAGTACTTC. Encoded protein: CASSPGQISYEQYF.

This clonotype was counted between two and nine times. The CDR3 bases are TGTGCCAGCAGCCCCGTTGTTGAAGATACGCAGTATTTT. Protein: CASSPVVEDTQYF. J is TRBJ2-3 and V is TRBV7-2; D call uncertain. V shed 5 bases and J shed 5 bases, with 11 bases lying between them. CDR1 is SGHTA and CDR2 is FQGNSA in the germline V gene. The CDR3 runs to 13 residues. Full variable domain (rest looked up from reference TRBV7-2 and TRBJ2-3): GAGVSQSPSNKVTEKGKDVELRCDPISGHTALYWYRQSLGQGLEFLIYFQGNSAPDKSGLPSDRFSAERTGGSVSTLTIQRTQQEDSAVYLCASSPVVEDTQYFGPGTRLTVL.

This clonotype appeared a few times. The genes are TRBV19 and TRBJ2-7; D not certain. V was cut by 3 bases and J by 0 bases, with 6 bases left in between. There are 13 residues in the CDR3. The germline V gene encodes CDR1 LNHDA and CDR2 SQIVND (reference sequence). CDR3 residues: CASSMGRSYEQYF. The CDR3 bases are TGTGCCAGTAGTATGGGCCGCTCCTACGAGCAGTACTTC.

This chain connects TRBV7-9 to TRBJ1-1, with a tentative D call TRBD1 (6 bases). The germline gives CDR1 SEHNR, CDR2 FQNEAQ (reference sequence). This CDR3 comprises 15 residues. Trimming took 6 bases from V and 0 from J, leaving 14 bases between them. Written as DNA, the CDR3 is TGTGCCAGCAGACACACAGGGCTTTTGAACACTGAAGCTTTCTTT. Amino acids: CASRHTGLLNTEAFF.

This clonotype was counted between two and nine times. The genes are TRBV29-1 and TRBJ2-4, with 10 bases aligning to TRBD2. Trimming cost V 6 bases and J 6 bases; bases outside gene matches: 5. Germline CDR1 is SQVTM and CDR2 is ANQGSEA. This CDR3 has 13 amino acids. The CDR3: CSVLLAGINIQYF. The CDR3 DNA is TGCAGCGTATTACTAGCGGGAATAAACATTCAGTACTTC.

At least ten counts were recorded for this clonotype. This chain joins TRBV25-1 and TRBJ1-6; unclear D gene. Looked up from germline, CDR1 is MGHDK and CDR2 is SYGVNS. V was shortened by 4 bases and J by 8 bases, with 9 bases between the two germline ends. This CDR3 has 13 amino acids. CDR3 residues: CASSVRQDSPLHF. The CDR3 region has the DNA TGTGCCAGCAGTGTTCGGCAGGATTCACCCCTCCACTTT.

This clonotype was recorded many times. The DNA for the CDR3 is TGTGCCAGTCAAGGGGGTAGCTCCTACAATGAGCAGTTCTTC. Translation gives CASQGGSSYNEQFF. The chain couples TRBV28 to TRBJ2-1; possible D gene TRBD1, 6 bases. Germline V gene data show CDR1 as MDHEN and CDR2 as SYDVKM. The V gene lost 9 bases and the J gene lost 0 bases, with 12 bases spanning the gap. This CDR3 spans 14 amino acids.

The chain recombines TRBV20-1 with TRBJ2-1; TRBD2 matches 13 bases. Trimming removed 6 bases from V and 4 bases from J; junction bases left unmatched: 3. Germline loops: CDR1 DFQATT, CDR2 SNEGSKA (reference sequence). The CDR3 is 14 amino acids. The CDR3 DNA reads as TGCAGTGCAAAGACTAGCGGGAGGTACAATGAGCAGTTCTTC. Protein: CSAKTSGRYNEQFF.

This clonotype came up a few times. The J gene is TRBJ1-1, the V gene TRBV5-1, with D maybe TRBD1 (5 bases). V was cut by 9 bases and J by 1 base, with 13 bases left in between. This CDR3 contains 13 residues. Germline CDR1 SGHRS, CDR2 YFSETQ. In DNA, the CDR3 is TGCGCCACCCAGCCAGGGCCGAACACTGAAGCTTTCTTT. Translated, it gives CATQPGPNTEAFF.

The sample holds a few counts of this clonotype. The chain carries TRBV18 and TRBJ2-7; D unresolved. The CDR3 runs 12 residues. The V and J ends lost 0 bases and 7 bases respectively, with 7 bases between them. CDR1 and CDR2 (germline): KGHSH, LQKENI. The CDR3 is CASSPPGVEQYF. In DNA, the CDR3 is TGTGCCAGCTCACCACCTGGCGTTGAGCAGTACTTC.

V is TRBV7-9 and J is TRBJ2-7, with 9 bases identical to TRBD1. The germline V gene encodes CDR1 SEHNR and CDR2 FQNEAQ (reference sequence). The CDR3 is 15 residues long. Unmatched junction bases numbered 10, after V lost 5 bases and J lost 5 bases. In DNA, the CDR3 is TGTGCCAGCAGCCCCGGGACAGGGCTCAGAGACGAGCAGTACTTC. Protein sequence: CASSPGTGLRDEQYF.